The following is a T cell receptor beta chain sequence with its context. Additional DNA sequences in this sample encode the identical CDR3. Deletions cut 1 base from V and 0 bases from J, with 5 bases between. Germline CDR1 LNHNV, CDR2 YYDKDF (reference sequence). The CDR3 has 14 residues. This sample was taken from a study of blood T cell repertoires in COVID-19. Overall study context: From the United States, Italy and Spain came samples of acute and convalescent COVID-19. T cells, B-cell-depleted T cells, or PBMCs provided the cDNA or gDNA that served as material.

Authors' methods: Nucleated cell counts were estimated from reference gene primer amplification. TCRdb's copy holds only in-frame clones and misses some; the assay was immunoSEQ multiplex PCR. From that table come the V and J calls and clone size; the DNA was used to work out D and trimming. Of some 260,000 clones listed, 70% to 85% were seen once; the top ten hold 4% to 6%. The rearrangement uses TRBV15 and TRBJ2-3; D perhaps matches TRBD1 (5 bases). Sequencing used peripheral blood. The sequence was obtained from a woman of 80 years or more with active or convalescent COVID-19. CDR3 DNA sequence: TGTGCCACCAGCAGAGGACAGAGCACAGATACGCAGTATTTT. It encodes CATSRGQSTDTQYF.